This entry is about one T cell receptor (beta chain). Its cognate antigen is unknown. Produced via immunoSEQ multiplex PCR; TCRdb's table is partial and in-frame only. The sample lists about 83,000 clones; roughly 88% were seen once. This record belongs to a study of T cell responses to AZD1222 COVID-19 vaccine. Study-wide points: No repertoire was sampled before or during the peak T cell response, only after it.

The germline V and J ends were trimmed by 5 bases and 6 bases, with 16 bases remaining between them. The germline V gene has CDR1 SGHTA and CDR2 FQGNSA. The CDR3 covers 15 residues. This rearrangement joins TRBV7-2 to TRBJ1-4; the D gene is possibly TRBD1 (6 bases). This specimen was peripheral blood, taken on day 0 of MenACWY control vaccination. The TCR was taken from an adult in good health. This chain's CDR3 is CASSLWGANDEKLFF. The CDR3 bases are TGTGCCAGCAGCCTTTGGGGGGCGAATGATGAAAAACTGTTTTTT.